This T cell receptor beta chain was identified in a study of blood T cell repertoires in COVID-19 (dated by TCRdb to about 2020). Background for the entire study: The collaborator samples originated in the United States, Italy and Spain and spanned the acute and convalescent phases of COVID-19. HLA class I and class II types, where available, came from metadata supplied by the sample provider rather than from assay-based typing. Sample metadata almost always included a de-identified subject ID, COVID-19 status, age in years and sex. The samples were drawn from two sources: the first 160 participants of the ongoing ImmuneRACE study, and 1,200 or so subjects contributed by 6 global collaborators. The repertoires were released in a freely available public database intended as a resource for research on the immune response to SARS-CoV-2. The material from the prospective study consisted of cDNA or gDNA derived from T cells, B-cell-depleted T cells, or PBMCs. Subjects who had been exposed to COVID-19, were actively infected with it, or had recovered from it provided the deeply sampled blood TCRbeta repertoires that made up the dataset. General conclusions and limits of the study: How much clinical and demographic metadata was included differed by source and by participant, and the metadata was provided uncurated.

Each collaborating institution followed its own protocols to collect whole blood in K2EDTA tubes. For TCRbeta analysis, collaborator samples were shipped as frozen whole blood, as isolated PBMCs, or as DNA extracted from either sample type. Comments on this clone: Which antigen it targets is not known. One base away there is no much larger clone; base qualities are not given.

TCRbeta CDR3 regions were amplified from genomic DNA by means of the immunoSEQ Assay, a bias-controlled multiplex PCR. Processing in the source paper ran as follows. Nucleated cell counts per sample were estimated from amplification of reference gene primers within the assay. To quantify the absolute abundance of each unique TCRbeta CDR3 rearrangement, sequence reads were collapsed and filtered. For each sample, productive Simpson clonality was calculated as the square root of Simpson's diversity index over productive rearrangements. Entries here come from immuneACCESS through TCRdb and include only in-frame sequences with V and J called. Some clones fail to appear in such tables; in the studies checked, an unresolved V gene covers under half of the shortfall, and the cause of the remainder is unknown. From that table come the V and J calls and clone size; the DNA was used to work out D and trimming. The sample data list 180,000 or so clones, and approximately 85% of these were observed just once. The ten top clones hold roughly 8.2% of the sample.

The CDR3 sequence holds 15 residues, the cysteine and phenylalanine included. Only the CDR3 portion is preserved as DNA: 45 bases, with reading frame beginning at the first base. Trimming leaves V shorter by 0 bases and J shorter by 3 bases, with the junction holding 4 bases beyond the gene matches. From the germline V gene (reference sequence), CDR1 is LNHDA and CDR2 is SQIVND. The chain links TRBV19 with TRBJ2-7; 8 central bases correspond to TRBD2. The specimen was peripheral blood. The TCR comes from a woman aged 55-75 years with acute or convalescent COVID-19. The DNA is TGTGCCAGTAGTATAGACCGGGAGGGAGTCTACGAGCAGTACTTC. Its translation is CASSIDREGVYEQYF.